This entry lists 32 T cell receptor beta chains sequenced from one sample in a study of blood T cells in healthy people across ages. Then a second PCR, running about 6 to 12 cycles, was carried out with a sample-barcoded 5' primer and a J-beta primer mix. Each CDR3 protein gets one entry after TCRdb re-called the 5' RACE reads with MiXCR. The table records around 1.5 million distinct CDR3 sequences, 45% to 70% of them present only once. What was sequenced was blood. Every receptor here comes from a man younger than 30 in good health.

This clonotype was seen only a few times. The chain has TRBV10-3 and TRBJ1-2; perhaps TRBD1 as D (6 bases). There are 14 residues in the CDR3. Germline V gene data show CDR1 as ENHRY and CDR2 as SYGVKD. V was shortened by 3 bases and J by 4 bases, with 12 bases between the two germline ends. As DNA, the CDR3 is TGTGCCATCAGTGAAAGGGACACCCTCTATGGCTACACCTTC. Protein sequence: CAISERDTLYGYTF.

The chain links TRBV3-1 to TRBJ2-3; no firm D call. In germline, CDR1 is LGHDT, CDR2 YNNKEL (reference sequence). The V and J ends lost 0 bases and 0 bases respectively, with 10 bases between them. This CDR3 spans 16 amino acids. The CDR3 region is CASSQESTPSTDTQYF. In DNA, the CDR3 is TGTGCCAGCAGCCAAGAGTCTACGCCTAGCACAGATACGCAGTATTTT.

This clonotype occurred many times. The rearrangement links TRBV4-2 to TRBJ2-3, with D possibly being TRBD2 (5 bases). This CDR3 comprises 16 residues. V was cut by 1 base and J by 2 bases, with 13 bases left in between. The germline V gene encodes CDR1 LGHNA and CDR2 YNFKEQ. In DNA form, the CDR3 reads TGTGCCAGCAGCCAAGGACCGGACTTGAACACAGATACGCAGTATTTT. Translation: CASSQGPDLNTDTQYF.

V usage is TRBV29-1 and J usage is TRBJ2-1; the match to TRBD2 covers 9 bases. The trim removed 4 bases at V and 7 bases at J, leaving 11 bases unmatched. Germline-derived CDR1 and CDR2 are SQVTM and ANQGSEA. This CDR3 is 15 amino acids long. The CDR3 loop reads CSVAKLLAGYNEQFF. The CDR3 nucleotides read TGCAGCGTTGCAAAATTACTAGCGGGTTATAATGAGCAGTTCTTC.

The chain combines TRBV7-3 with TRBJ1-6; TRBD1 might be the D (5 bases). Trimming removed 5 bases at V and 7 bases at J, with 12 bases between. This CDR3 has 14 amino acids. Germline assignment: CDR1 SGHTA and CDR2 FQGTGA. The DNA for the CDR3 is TGTGCCAGCAGCCGGGGGGAGAGGAATTCACCCCTCCACTTT. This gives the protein CASSRGERNSPLHF.

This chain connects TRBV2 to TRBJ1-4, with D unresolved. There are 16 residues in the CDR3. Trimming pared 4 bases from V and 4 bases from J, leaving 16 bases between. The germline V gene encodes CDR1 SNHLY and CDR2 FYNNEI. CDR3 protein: CASSGLGSGNNEKLFF. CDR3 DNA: TGTGCCAGCAGTGGTCTGGGGAGCGGGAATAATGAAAAACTGTTTTTT.

CDR3 sequence: CATQGGDRSNEKLFF. The CDR3 region has the DNA TGTGCCACCCAGGGGGGCGACAGAAGTAATGAAAAACTGTTTTTT. This chain links TRBV15 with TRBJ1-4, with 7 bases matching TRBD1. Unmatched junction bases numbered 10, after V lost 8 bases and J lost 4 bases. The CDR3 is 15 residues long. CDR1 is LNHNV and CDR2 is YYDKDF in the germline V gene (reference sequence).

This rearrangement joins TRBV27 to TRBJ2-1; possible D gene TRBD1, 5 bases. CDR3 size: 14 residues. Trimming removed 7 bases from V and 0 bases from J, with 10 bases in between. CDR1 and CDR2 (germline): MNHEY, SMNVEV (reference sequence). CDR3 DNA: TGTGCCAGCACCGCAGACAGCTCCTACAATGAGCAGTTCTTC. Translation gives CASTADSSYNEQFF.

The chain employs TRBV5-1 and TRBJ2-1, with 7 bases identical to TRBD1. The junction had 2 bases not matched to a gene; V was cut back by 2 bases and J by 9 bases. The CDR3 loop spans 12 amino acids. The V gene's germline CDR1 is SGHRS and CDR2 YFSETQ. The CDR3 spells CASSFRGCEQFF. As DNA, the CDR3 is TGCGCCAGCAGCTTCAGGGGGTGTGAGCAGTTCTTC.

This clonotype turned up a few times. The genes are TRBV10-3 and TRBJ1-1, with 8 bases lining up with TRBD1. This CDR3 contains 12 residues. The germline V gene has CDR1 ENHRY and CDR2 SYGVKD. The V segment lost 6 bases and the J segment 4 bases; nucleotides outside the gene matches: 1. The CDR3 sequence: CAISTGGTEAFF. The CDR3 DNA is TGTGCCATCAGCACAGGGGGCACTGAAGCTTTCTTT.

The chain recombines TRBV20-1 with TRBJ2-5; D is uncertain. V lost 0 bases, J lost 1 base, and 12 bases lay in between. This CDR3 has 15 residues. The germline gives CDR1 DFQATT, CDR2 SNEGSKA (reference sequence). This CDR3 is CSARDRRTGQETQYF. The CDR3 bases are TGCAGTGCTAGAGATCGTCGGACGGGCCAAGAGACCCAGTACTTC.

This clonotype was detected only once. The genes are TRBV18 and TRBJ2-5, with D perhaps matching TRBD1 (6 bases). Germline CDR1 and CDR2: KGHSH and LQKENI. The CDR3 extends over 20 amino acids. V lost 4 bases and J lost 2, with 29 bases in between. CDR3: CASSLKTIRGAPPLQETQYF. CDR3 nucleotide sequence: TGTGCCAGCTCACTGAAAACTATCAGGGGAGCACCCCCTCTACAAGAGACCCAGTACTTC.

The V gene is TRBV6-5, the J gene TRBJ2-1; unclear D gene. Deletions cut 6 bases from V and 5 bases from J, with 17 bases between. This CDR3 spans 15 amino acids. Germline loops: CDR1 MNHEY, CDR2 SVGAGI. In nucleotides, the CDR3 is TGTGCCAGCAGACCCCTTCCAGGCACCAACAATGAGCAGTTCTTC. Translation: CASRPLPGTNNEQFF.

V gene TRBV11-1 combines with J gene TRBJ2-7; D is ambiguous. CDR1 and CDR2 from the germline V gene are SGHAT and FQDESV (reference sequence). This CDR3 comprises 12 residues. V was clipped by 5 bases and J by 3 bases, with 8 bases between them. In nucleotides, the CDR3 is TGTGCCAGCAGCCATATCGACTACGAGCAGTACTTC. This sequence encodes CASSHIDYEQYF.

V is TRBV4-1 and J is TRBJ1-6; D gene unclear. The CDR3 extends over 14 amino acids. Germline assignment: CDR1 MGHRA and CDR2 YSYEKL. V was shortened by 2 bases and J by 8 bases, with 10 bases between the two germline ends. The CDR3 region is CASSQILSHSPLHF. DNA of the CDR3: TGCGCCAGCAGCCAAATTCTCTCCCATTCACCCCTCCACTTT.

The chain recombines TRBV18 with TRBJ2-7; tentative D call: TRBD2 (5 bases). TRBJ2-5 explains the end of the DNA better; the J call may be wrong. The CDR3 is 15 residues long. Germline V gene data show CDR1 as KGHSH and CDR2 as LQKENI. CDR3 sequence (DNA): TGTGCCAGCTCACCACGGGATTTGGGAGTGGAGACCCAGTACTTC. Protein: CASSPRDLGVETQYF.

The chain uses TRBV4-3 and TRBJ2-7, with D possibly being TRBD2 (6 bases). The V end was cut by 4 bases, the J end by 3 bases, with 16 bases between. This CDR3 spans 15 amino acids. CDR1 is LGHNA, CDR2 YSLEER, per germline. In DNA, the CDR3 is TGCGCCAGCAGCCCTTTTTTTGCGGGGATCTACGAGCAGTACTTC. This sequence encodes CASSPFFAGIYEQYF.

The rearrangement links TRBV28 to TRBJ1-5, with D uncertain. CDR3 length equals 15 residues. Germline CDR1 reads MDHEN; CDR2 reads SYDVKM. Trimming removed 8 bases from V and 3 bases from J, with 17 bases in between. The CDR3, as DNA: TGTGCCAGCCAAGTGACGGGCAGCTCCAATCAGCCCCAGCATTTT. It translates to CASQVTGSSNQPQHF.

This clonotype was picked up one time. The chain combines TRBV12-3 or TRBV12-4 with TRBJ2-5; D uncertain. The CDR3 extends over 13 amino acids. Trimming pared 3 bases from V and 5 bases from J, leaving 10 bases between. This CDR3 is CASSLSQPETQYF. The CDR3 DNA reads TGTGCCAGCAGTTTGTCACAGCCGGAGACCCAGTACTTC.

CDR3 sequence (DNA): TGTGCCAGCAGCTTAGTTTACCGGGAGGGGGCGAACACCGGGGAGCTGTTTTTT. Translating gives CASSLVYREGANTGELFF. This sequence joins TRBV11-2 and TRBJ2-2; 8 bases agree with TRBD2. Looked up from germline, CDR1 is SGHAT and CDR2 is FQNNGV. The CDR3 has 18 residues. The V gene end was trimmed by 1 base and the J gene end by 0 bases; junction bases not matched to a gene: 7. Complete variable domain (other parts from reference TRBV11-2 and TRBJ2-2): EAGVAQSPRYKIIEKRQSVAFWCNPISGHATLYWYQQILGQGPKLLIQFQNNGVVDDSQLPKDRFSAERLKGVDSTLKIQPAKLEDSAVYLCASSLVYREGANTGELFFGEGSRLTVL.

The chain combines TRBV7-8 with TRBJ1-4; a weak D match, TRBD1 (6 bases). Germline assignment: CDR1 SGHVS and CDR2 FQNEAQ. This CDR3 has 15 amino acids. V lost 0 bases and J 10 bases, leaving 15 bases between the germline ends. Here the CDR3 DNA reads TGTGCCAGCAGCTTAGCGGGGGGGCAGGGCGGAAAACTGTTTTTT. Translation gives CASSLAGGQGGKLFF. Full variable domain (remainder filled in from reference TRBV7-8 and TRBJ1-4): GAGVSQSPRYKVAKRGQDVALRCDPISGHVSLFWYQQALGQGPEFLTYFQNEAQLDKSGLPSDRFFAERPEGSVSTLKIQRTQQEDSAVYLCASSLAGGQGGKLFFGSGTQLSVL.

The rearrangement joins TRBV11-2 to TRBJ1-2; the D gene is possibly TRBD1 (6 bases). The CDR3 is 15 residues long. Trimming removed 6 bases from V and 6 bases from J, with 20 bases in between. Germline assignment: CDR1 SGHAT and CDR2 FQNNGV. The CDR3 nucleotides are TGTGCCAGCAGTCTAGGGTGGGGGGCGAATGATGGCTACACCTTC. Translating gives CASSLGWGANDGYTF.

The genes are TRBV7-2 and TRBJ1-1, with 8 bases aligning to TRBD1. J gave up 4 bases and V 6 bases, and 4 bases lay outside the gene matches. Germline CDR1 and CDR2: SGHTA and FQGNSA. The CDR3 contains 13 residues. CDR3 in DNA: TGTGCCAGCAGGACAGGGGCGGGCACTGAAGCTTTCTTT. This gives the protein CASRTGAGTEAFF.

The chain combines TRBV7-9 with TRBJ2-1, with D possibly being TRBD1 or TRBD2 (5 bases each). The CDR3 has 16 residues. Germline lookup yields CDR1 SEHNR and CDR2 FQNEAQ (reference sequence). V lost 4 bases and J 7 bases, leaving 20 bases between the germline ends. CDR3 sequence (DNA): TGTGCCAGCAGCTCGGCGGGTGGGGGAGTATGGAATGAGCAGTTCTTC. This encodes CASSSAGGGVWNEQFF.

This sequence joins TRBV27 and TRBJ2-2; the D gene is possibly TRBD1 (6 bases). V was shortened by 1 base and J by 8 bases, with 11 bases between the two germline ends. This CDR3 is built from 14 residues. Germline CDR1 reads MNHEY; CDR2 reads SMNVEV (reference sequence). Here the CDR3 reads CASSLFGQIGELFF. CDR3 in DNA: TGTGCCAGCAGTTTATTTGGACAGATAGGGGAGCTGTTTTTT.

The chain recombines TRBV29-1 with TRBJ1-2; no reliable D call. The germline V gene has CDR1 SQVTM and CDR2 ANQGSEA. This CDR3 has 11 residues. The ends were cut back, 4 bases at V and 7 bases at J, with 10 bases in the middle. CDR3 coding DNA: TGCAGCGTTGGGGATAGTGGTGGCTACACCTTC. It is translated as CSVGDSGGYTF.

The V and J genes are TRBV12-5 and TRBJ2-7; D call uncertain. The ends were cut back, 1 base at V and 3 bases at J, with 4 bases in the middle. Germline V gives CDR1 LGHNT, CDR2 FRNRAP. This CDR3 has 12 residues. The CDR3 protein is CASGLDLYEQYF. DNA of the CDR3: TGTGCTAGTGGTTTGGACCTCTACGAGCAGTACTTC.

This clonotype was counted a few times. The CDR3 sequence: CASSWQGPYEQYF. For the CDR3, the DNA is TGTGCCAGCAGTTGGCAGGGTCCCTACGAGCAGTACTTC. This chain uses TRBV2 with TRBJ2-7; tentative D call: TRBD1 (5 bases). V was pared by 5 bases and J by 2 bases, with 10 bases between. Germline lookup yields CDR1 SNHLY and CDR2 FYNNEI. This CDR3 contains 13 residues.

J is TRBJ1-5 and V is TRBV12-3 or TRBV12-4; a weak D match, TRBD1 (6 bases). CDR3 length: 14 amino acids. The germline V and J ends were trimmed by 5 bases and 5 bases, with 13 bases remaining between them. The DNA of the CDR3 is TGTGCCAGCAGTGAACAGGGTGGGTATCAGCCCCAGCATTTT. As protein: CASSEQGGYQPQHF.

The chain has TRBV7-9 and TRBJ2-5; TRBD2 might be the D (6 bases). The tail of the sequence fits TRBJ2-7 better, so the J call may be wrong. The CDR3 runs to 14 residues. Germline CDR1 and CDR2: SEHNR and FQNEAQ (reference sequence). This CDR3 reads CASSATSISYEQYF. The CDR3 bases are TGTGCCAGCAGCGCAACTAGCATCTCCTACGAGCAGTACTTC.

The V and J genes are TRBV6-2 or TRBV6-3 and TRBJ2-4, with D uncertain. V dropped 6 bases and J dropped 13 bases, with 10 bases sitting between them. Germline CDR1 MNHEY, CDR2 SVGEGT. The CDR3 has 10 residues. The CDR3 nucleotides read TGTGCCAGCAGCGGAAGGCAGCAGTACTTC. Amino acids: CASSGRQQYF.

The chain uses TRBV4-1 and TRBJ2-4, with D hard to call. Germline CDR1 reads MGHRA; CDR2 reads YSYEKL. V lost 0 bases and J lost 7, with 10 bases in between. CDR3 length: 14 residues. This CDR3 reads CASSQEPSINIQYF. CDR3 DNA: TGCGCCAGCAGCCAAGAGCCCAGTATCAACATTCAGTACTTC.